A selection of T cell receptor beta chains follows, all from one sample in a study of identifying expanded T cells in peripheral blood. Some clones are missing from TCRdb's copy, which holds only in-frame ones; the method was immunoSEQ multiplex PCR. This table has just over 90,000 clones, 88% appearing once. What was sequenced was blood. Receptor source: a person between 18 and 75 years old in good health. CDR3s include the opening cysteine and the closing phenylalanine or tryptophan. D genes are given only for firm matches. The size field is filled for only some rows; it gives once, few, many or a size class.

.	TRBJ1-1	TRBV5-4	.	CASSTGSYTEAFF	TGTGCCAGCAGTACAGGGTCTTACACTGAAGCTTTCTTT
.	TRBJ1-1	TRBV29-1	.	CSVGEALNTEAFF	TGCAGCGTTGGGGAGGCCCTGAACACTGAAGCTTTCTTT
.	TRBJ2-3	TRBV18	.	CASSPSRADTQYF	TGTGCCAGCTCACCAAGCAGGGCGGATACGCAGTATTTT
.	TRBJ2-7	TRBV6-1	.	CASSSGDYYEQYF	TGTGCCAGCAGTTCAGGGGACTACTACGAGCAGTACTTC
TRBD2	TRBJ2-3	TRBV5-1	.	CATREGWTDTQYF	TGCGCCACTAGGGAGGGATGGACAGATACGCAGTATTTT
.	TRBJ2-5	TRBV5-6	.	CASSGDLVGQETQYF	TGTGCCAGCAGCGGTGACCTTGTGGGGCAAGAGACCCAGTACTTC
.	TRBJ2-5	TRBV6-6	.	CASSYLGRRETQYF	TGTGCCAGCAGTTACTTGGGCAGGAGGGAGACCCAGTACTTC
.	TRBJ1-1	TRBV4-2	.	CASSQVSLGAFF	TGTGCCAGCAGCCAAGTCAGTCTTGGCGCTTTCTTT
TRBD2	TRBJ2-3	TRBV28	.	CASRPGSGRGTDTQYF	TGTGCCAGCAGACCTGGGAGCGGGAGGGGGACAGATACGCAGTATTTT
TRBD2	TRBJ2-7	TRBV6-6	.	CASSPGLAGEAYEQYF	TGTGCCAGCAGCCCGGGACTAGCGGGAGAGGCTTACGAGCAGTACTTC
.	TRBJ1-1	TRBV5-6	.	CASSLAGASEAFF	TGTGCCAGCAGCTTGGCAGGGGCTTCTGAAGCTTTCTTT
TRBD2	TRBJ2-2	TRBV4-2	.	CASSQGLAGGPKSGELFF	TGTGCCAGCAGCCAAGGACTAGCGGGGGGGCCGAAGTCCGGGGAGCTGTTTTTT
TRBD1	TRBJ2-3	TRBV11-2	once	CASSPGTGVTDTQYF	TGTGCCAGCAGCCCAGGGACAGGAGTCACAGATACGCAGTATTTT
.	TRBJ1-3	TRBV7-2	.	CASSSPASGNTIYF	TGTGCCAGCAGCTCCCCCGCCTCTGGAAACACCATATATTTT
.	TRBJ1-5	TRBV30	.	CAWSSPRDSNQPQHF	TGTGCCTGGAGTTCACCCCGGGATAGCAATCAGCCCCAGCATTTT
.	TRBJ2-3	TRBV5-1	.	CASSLEGIASTDTQYF	TGCGCCAGCAGCTTGGAGGGGATAGCTAGCACAGATACGCAGTATTTT
.	TRBJ2-1	TRBV6-6	.	CASSLHGTDYNEQFF	TGTGCCAGCAGTTTACACGGGACTGACTACAATGAGCAGTTCTTC
.	TRBJ2-3	TRBV28	.	CASSLTADTQYF	TGTGCCAGCAGTTTAACGGCAGATACGCAGTATTTT
.	TRBJ1-1	TRBV9	.	CASSVRGGSGTEAFF	TGTGCCAGCAGCGTTCGAGGCGGCTCGGGTACTGAAGCTTTCTTT
.	TRBJ1-5	TRBV18	.	CASSRGAYQPQHF	TGTGCCAGCTCACGGGGAGCGTATCAGCCCCAGCATTTT
.	TRBJ2-7	TRBV5-1	.	CASRSAISSYEQYF	TGCGCCAGCAGATCGGCCATCTCCTCCTACGAGCAGTACTTC
TRBD2	TRBJ2-7	TRBV4-2	.	CASSQDRGGAAEQYF	TGTGCCAGCAGCCAAGATCGCGGGGGGGCGGCCGAGCAGTACTTC
.	TRBJ1-2	TRBV28	few	CASSLPPLHGYTF	TGTGCCAGCAGTTTACCCCCGTTACACGGCTACACCTTC
TRBD2	TRBJ2-5	TRBV5-8	few	CASSLDAGGGKTQYF	TGTGCCAGCAGCTTGGATGCGGGGGGCGGGAAGACCCAGTACTTC
.	TRBJ1-5	TRBV4-1	.	CASSQEGTHSGVAQHF	TGCGCCAGCAGCCAAGAGGGCACACACAGTGGGGTGGCCCAGCATTTT
.	TRBJ1-3	TRBV9	.	CASSVEAGFGNTIYF	TGTGCCAGCAGCGTAGAAGCAGGTTTTGGAAACACCATATATTTT
.	TRBJ2-5	TRBV7-9	.	CASSPRTGQETQYF	TGTGCCAGCAGCCCCCGGACGGGGCAAGAGACCCAGTACTTC
TRBD2	TRBJ2-1	TRBV5-1	.	CASSLAGAGVLNEQFF	TGCGCCAGCAGCTTGGCCGGGGCGGGGGTCCTCAATGAGCAGTTCTTC
TRBD1	TRBJ1-4	TRBV30	.	CAWRGQGGESEKLFF	TGTGCCTGGAGAGGACAGGGGGGAGAAAGTGAAAAACTGTTTTTT
TRBD2	TRBJ2-5	TRBV10-2	.	CASSEQTSGGEETQYF	TGCGCCAGCAGTGAGCAGACTAGCGGGGGGGAAGAGACCCAGTACTTC